These T cell receptor beta chains were read from a single sample in a study of shared clonotypes between healthy human individuals. Sequenced by immunoSEQ multiplex PCR; TCRdb stores in-frame clones only, minus some. The table lists 450,000 to 600,000 clones, around 74% of them singletons. The source material was PBMCs. These TCRs come from a woman aged 40 to 55 in good health. Some clones in this sample may be carry-over from other donors' samples. Each CDR3 is given with its conserved first and last residue. Fields, in order: V gene, CDR3 length, J gene, clone size, D gene, CDR3 protein, CDR3 DNA. D genes are given only for firm matches. Expanded clones are given a class, and other clones once, few, many or no size at all.

TRBV27	15	TRBJ2-7	.	TRBD1	CASSLQWTGFYEQYF	TGTGCCAGCAGTTTACAATGGACAGGATTCTACGAGCAGTACTTC
TRBV4-2	14	TRBJ2-2	.	TRBD1	CASSHDRGGRELFF	TGTGCCAGCAGCCATGACAGGGGTGGAAGGGAGCTGTTTTTT
TRBV28	13	TRBJ2-5	.	.	CASSLRAQETQYF	TGTGCCAGCAGTCTCCGGGCCCAAGAGACCCAGTACTTC
TRBV9	15	TRBJ1-1	.	.	CASSVSGDLNTEAFF	TGTGCCAGCAGCGTTTCAGGAGACCTGAACACTGAAGCTTTCTTT
TRBV6-5	13	TRBJ2-2	.	.	CASRVTGPGELFF	TGTGCCAGCAGGGTCACAGGTCCCGGGGAGCTGTTTTTT
TRBV5-6	14	TRBJ2-5	.	.	CASSLDQPQETQYF	TGTGCCAGCAGCTTGGACCAACCACAAGAGACCCAGTACTTC
TRBV6-6	16	TRBJ2-7	once	.	CASSYLNSVSSYEQYF	TGTGCCAGCAGTTACCTCAACAGTGTGAGCTCCTACGAGCAGTACTTC
TRBV25-1	12	TRBJ1-5	.	TRBD1	CASGQGNQPQHF	TGTGCCAGCGGACAGGGGAATCAGCCCCAGCATTTT
TRBV18	15	TRBJ2-2	.	.	CASSRGQTNTGELFF	TGTGCCAGCTCCCGAGGACAGACGAACACCGGGGAGCTGTTTTTT
TRBV4-3	12	TRBJ2-7	.	.	CASSQDSHEQYF	TGCGCCAGCAGCCAAGACAGCCACGAGCAGTACTTC
TRBV7-8	16	TRBJ2-1	.	.	CASSLMEGHAQGEQFF	TGTGCCAGCAGCTTAATGGAGGGGCACGCGCAGGGTGAGCAGTTCTTC
TRBV19	14	TRBJ2-3	many	.	CASSITADTDTQYF	TGTGCCAGTAGTATTACGGCTGACACAGATACGCAGTATTTT
TRBV6-1	13	TRBJ2-1	.	.	CASSDNNRNEQFF	TGTGCCAGCAGTGACAACAACCGCAATGAGCAGTTCTTC
TRBV4-3	16	TRBJ1-4	.	.	CASSQNDRTTNEKLFF	TGCGCCAGCAGCCAGAATGACAGAACAACTAATGAAAAACTGTTTTTT
TRBV7-2	15	TRBJ1-1	many	TRBD1	CASSLGGTVNTEAFF	TGTGCCAGCAGCTTAGGGGGGACAGTGAACACTGAAGCTTTCTTT
TRBV7-9	16	TRBJ2-1	.	TRBD2	CASSARGSGSMYEQFF	TGTGCCAGCAGCGCCCGAGGTAGCGGGAGTATGTATGAGCAGTTCTTC
TRBV9	15	TRBJ1-2	.	TRBD1	CASSVTGASNYGYTF	TGTGCCAGCAGCGTGACAGGGGCTTCTAACTATGGCTACACCTTC
TRBV20-1	10	TRBJ2-7	.	.	CSAPNPEQYF	TGCAGTGCCCCGAACCCCGAGCAGTACTTC
TRBV11-3	17	TRBJ1-5	.	TRBD1	CASSSTRTGYSNQPQHF	TGTGCCAGCAGCTCGACACGGACAGGGTATAGCAATCAGCCCCAGCATTTT
TRBV5-4	17	TRBJ2-5	.	TRBD2	CASSLGGASGRSETQYF	TGTGCCAGCAGCTTGGGTGGGGCTAGCGGGAGATCGGAGACCCAGTACTTC
TRBV7-2	14	TRBJ2-3	.	.	CASSLEAPTDTQYF	TGTGCCAGCAGCTTAGAGGCCCCCACAGATACGCAGTATTTT
TRBV5-5	12	TRBJ2-7	once	.	CASSMGGAEQYF	TGTGCCAGCAGCATGGGTGGGGCCGAGCAGTACTTC
TRBV5-6	13	TRBJ2-2	.	TRBD1	CASSYRGSGELFF	TGTGCCAGCAGCTACAGGGGGTCCGGGGAGCTGTTTTTT
TRBV7-3	17	TRBJ2-2	.	.	CASSLWAGSFRTGELFF	TGCGCCAGCAGCTTATGGGCAGGGAGCTTTAGGACCGGGGAGCTGTTTTTT
TRBV7-7	15	TRBJ2-2	.	TRBD1	CASSFRGRGGGELFF	TGTGCCAGCAGCTTCAGGGGGCGCGGTGGCGGGGAGCTGTTTTTT
TRBV7-8	14	TRBJ2-4	.	TRBD1	CASSLASGTGQQYF	TGTGCCAGCAGCTTAGCCTCCGGGACAGGACAACAGTACTTC
TRBV20-1	11	TRBJ2-3	.	.	CSASHPDTQYF	TGCAGTGCTAGCCATCCAGATACGCAGTATTTT
TRBV10-2	11	TRBJ1-6	.	.	CASSDGSPLHF	TGCGCCAGCAGTGACGGGTCACCCCTCCACTTT
TRBV10-1	15	TRBJ2-5	.	TRBD1	CASSGRQGRYETQYF	TGCGCCAGCAGTGGTAGACAGGGGAGATACGAGACCCAGTACTTC
TRBV7-3	12	TRBJ1-1	few	TRBD1	CASSVTGGVAFF	TGTGCCAGCAGCGTTACAGGGGGCGTAGCTTTCTTT
TRBV6-6	13	TRBJ1-2	.	.	CASSYTGPTGYTF	TGTGCCAGCAGTTACACAGGGCCTACTGGCTACACCTTC
TRBV6-6	15	TRBJ2-7	.	.	CASSYSQGGSYEQYF	TGTGCCAGCAGTTACTCGCAGGGTGGCTCCTACGAGCAGTACTTC
TRBV18	14	TRBJ1-2	.	.	CASSPAGVQYGYTF	TGTGCCAGCTCACCAGCCGGGGTGCAGTATGGCTACACCTTC
TRBV7-2	15	TRBJ2-1	.	TRBD2	CASSSLAGAYNEQFF	TGTGCCAGCAGCTCACTAGCGGGGGCCTACAATGAGCAGTTCTTC
TRBV14	14	TRBJ1-2	.	.	CASSQVTLFGGYTF	TGTGCCAGCAGCCAAGTCACTTTATTTGGAGGCTACACCTTC
TRBV27	20	TRBJ2-5	.	TRBD2	CASSGRTRGLAGESEETQYF	TGTGCCAGCAGTGGCCGGACACGGGGACTAGCGGGAGAGTCGGAAGAGACCCAGTACTTC
TRBV5-4	14	TRBJ1-2	.	TRBD1	CASSSGQGGYGYTF	TGTGCCAGCAGCTCGGGACAGGGGGGCTATGGCTACACCTTC
TRBV5-8	16	TRBJ1-1	once	.	CASSSYNRGGDTEAFF	TGTGCCAGCAGCTCCTATAACCGGGGCGGTGACACTGAAGCTTTCTTT